This TCR beta chain stems from a study of blood T cell repertoires in COVID-19. Overall study context: The United States, Italy and Spain provided the acute and convalescent COVID-19 samples. From T cells, B-cell-depleted T cells, or PBMCs came the material, which was cDNA or gDNA.

Authors' processing steps: Reference gene primer amplification in the assay estimated nucleated cell counts. Sequencing was performed with immunoSEQ multiplex PCR; in TCRdb, only in-frame clones are kept and a portion is missing. V, J and clone size are taken as reported in that table, and D and trimming were inferred from the DNA itself. The sample gives some 100,000 clones, about 78% of which show up once; approximately 4.3% is in the top ten. This clone has only one observation. Germline V gene lookup returns CDR1 DFQATT and CDR2 SNEGSKA (reference sequence). The CDR3 has 13 amino acids. The ends were cut back, 3 bases at V and 5 bases at J, with 14 bases in the middle.

This TCR was sampled from a human donor in a cohort sampled during active or convalescent COVID-19. What was sequenced was peripheral blood. The rearrangement joins TRBV20-1 to TRBJ2-7, with D perhaps matching TRBD1 (5 bases). The DNA of the CDR3 is TGCAGTGCTAGTAGTGGACACTTAGACGAGCAGTACTTC. Amino acids: CSASSGHLDEQYF.